This T cell receptor beta chain was observed in a study of T cell repertoires in cytomegalovirus infection. Across the whole study: CMV infection and matching HLA type were both indicated by public TCR beta signatures.

Via MiXCR, TCRdb re-called the reads, giving one row per CDR3 protein. The table shows approximately 130,000 distinct CDR3 sequences, with 24% occurring only once. Findings and caveats of the study: What dominated the ex vivo response were HLA-C-restricted CMV-specific TCR beta clonotypes.

This clonotype was seen only a few times. Its antigen remains unknown. V lost 3 bases and J 8 bases, leaving 17 bases between the germline ends. CDR3 length: 15 residues. Per germline, CDR1 MNHEY and CDR2 SVGEGT. This TCR came from a human donor in good health (CMV status not recorded). Some clones in this sample may be carry-over from other donors' samples. The sequencing input was PBMCs, sequenced either directly or after in vitro stimulation (not recorded which). The gene calls are TRBV6-2 or TRBV6-3 and TRBJ2-1, with a weak D call TRBD2 (6 bases). CDR3 sequence: CASSYGGGPFDEQFF. In DNA form, the CDR3 reads TGTGCCAGCAGTTATGGAGGAGGGCCCTTCGATGAGCAGTTCTTC.